These 21 T cell receptor beta chains came from one sample sequenced in a study of T cell repertoires in cytomegalovirus infection. TCRdb reprocessed the reads via MiXCR and lists one record per CDR3 protein. This table has about 740,000 distinct CDR3 sequences, about a third appearing once. Sequenced input: PBMCs. These receptors came from a human donor in good health (CMV status not recorded). Some clones in this sample may be carry-over from other donors' samples.

V and J are TRBV28 and TRBJ1-6; D gene uncertain. Germline V gene data show CDR1 as MDHEN and CDR2 as SYDVKM. Trimming left V 3 bases short and J 9 bases short, with 15 bases between. This CDR3 has 15 amino acids. The CDR3 DNA follows: TGTGCCAGCAGTTTCCGAACAGCGAAAGCTTCACCCCTCCACTTT. It translates to CASSFRTAKASPLHF. The whole variable domain, filled in from reference TRBV28 and TRBJ1-6, reads DVKVTQSSRYLVKRTGEKVFLECVQDMDHENMFWYRQDPGLGLRLIYFSYDVKMKEKGDIPEGYSVSREKKERFSLILESASTNQTSMYLCASSFRTAKASPLHFGNGTRLTVT.

This chain joins TRBV29-1 and TRBJ2-7; a weak D match, TRBD2 (6 bases). With 4 bases removed from V and 7 bases from J, the gap between germline ends came to 17 bases. This CDR3 has 13 residues. Per the germline V gene, CDR1 is SQVTM and CDR2 is ANQGSEA. The CDR3 DNA reads TGCAGCGTTGTTACAGCCCTTGGGGGGGAGCAGTACTTC. Its protein product is CSVVTALGGEQYF.

This clonotype was found a few times. The chain has TRBV4-1 and TRBJ1-2; D not certain. The CDR3 has 16 amino acids. The V end was cut by 1 base, the J end by 8 bases, with 20 bases between. Germline values: CDR1 MGHRA, CDR2 YSYEKL. This chain's CDR3 is CASSQVGSDRKGGYTF. DNA for the CDR3: TGCGCCAGCAGCCAAGTCGGCTCGGACCGAAAGGGCGGCTACACCTTC.

The chain carries TRBV20-1 and TRBJ2-1; TRBD2 aligns across 13 bases. The CDR3 is 15 amino acids. Germline V gene lookup returns CDR1 DFQATT and CDR2 SNEGSKA (reference sequence). J lost 7 bases, V lost 5 bases, and 8 bases had no gene match. The CDR3 DNA follows: TGCAGTGCTGGGGAACTAGCGGGAGGGCAGAATGAGCAGTTCTTC. Amino acids: CSAGELAGGQNEQFF.

On this clonotype: A read error may be the cause here, since a much bigger clone is one base away. The chain's CDR3 is CSSSPGGSNTEAFF. CDR3 coding DNA: TGTTCCAGCAGCCCCGGGGGGTCGAACACTGAAGCTTTCTTT. The gene calls are TRBV11-2 and TRBJ1-1, with D perhaps TRBD1 (5 bases). CDR3 length: 14 residues. Germline-derived CDR1 and CDR2 are SGHAT and FQNNGV.

Only a few counts were recorded for this clonotype. The V call is TRBV6-1, the J call TRBJ1-3, with D perhaps matching TRBD1 (6 bases). The CDR3 sequence is 15 residues long. Germline CDR1 is MNHNS and CDR2 is SASEGT. With 6 bases removed from V and 9 bases from J, the gap between germline ends came to 21 bases. The CDR3 region has the DNA TGTGCCAGCAGAGCCGGGACAAAAACGAAGACCACCATATATTTT. Translated: CASRAGTKTKTTIYF.

This clonotype was picked up a small number of times. The chain carries TRBV7-9 and TRBJ1-2, with D unclear. This CDR3 comprises 19 residues. Per germline, CDR1 SEHNR and CDR2 FQNEAQ (reference sequence). The V end lost 5 bases, the J end lost 0 bases, and 25 bases lay between the germline ends. The CDR3 loop is CASSPSVGVETRANYGYTF. CDR3 nucleotides: TGTGCCAGCAGCCCGAGCGTTGGGGTCGAGACCCGAGCTAACTATGGCTACACCTTC. Drawing the rest from reference TRBV7-9 and TRBJ1-2, the complete variable domain is DTGVSQNPRHKITKRGQNVTFRCDPISEHNRLYWYRQTLGQGPEFLTYFQNEAQLEKSRLLSDRFSAERPKGSFSTLEIQRTEQGDSAMYLCASSPSVGVETRANYGYTFGSGTRLTVV.

This clonotype was counted between two and nine times. This rearrangement joins TRBV4-1 to TRBJ2-1; 10 nucleotides match TRBD2. V shed 4 bases, J shed 5 bases, and the junction held 5 bases outside the gene matches. In germline, CDR1 is MGHRA, CDR2 YSYEKL. The CDR3 is 15 amino acids. The chain's CDR3 is CASSRGAGGHNEQFF. The CDR3 DNA reads as TGCGCCAGCAGCCGAGGAGCGGGGGGGCACAATGAGCAGTTCTTC.

CDR3 DNA: TGTGCCAGCAGACATACGGACAGCGGAAGCACCGGGGAGCTGTTTTTT. Its protein product is CASRHTDSGSTGELFF. The chain couples TRBV6-5 to TRBJ2-2, with D tentatively TRBD1 (6 bases). The CDR3 contains 16 residues. V was clipped by 6 bases and J by 4 bases, with 18 bases between them. In germline, CDR1 is MNHEY, CDR2 SVGAGI.

Only a few counts were recorded for this clonotype. This sequence joins TRBV28 and TRBJ1-3; 7 nucleotides match TRBD1. The CDR3 loop spans 17 amino acids. Germline assignment: CDR1 MDHEN and CDR2 SYDVKM. The junction had 10 bases not matched to a gene; V was cut back by 5 bases and J by 0 bases. The CDR3 protein is CASSPPRQGLSGNTIYF. CDR3 sequence (DNA): TGTGCCAGCAGTCCCCCTAGACAGGGCCTCTCTGGAAACACCATATATTTT.

This clonotype came up many times. This chain uses TRBV7-8 with TRBJ2-7; the D gene is possibly TRBD1 (5 bases). This CDR3 is 15 amino acids long. Germline CDR1 and CDR2: SGHVS and FQNEAQ. The V and J ends lost 1 base and 3 bases respectively, with 13 bases between them. The CDR3 region has the DNA TGTGCCAGCAGCTTAGATTGGGCAGGGAACTACGAGCAGTACTTC. Its translation: CASSLDWAGNYEQYF.

The chain combines TRBV7-9 with TRBJ1-2; TRBD1 agrees at 7 bases. In germline, CDR1 is SEHNR, CDR2 FQNEAQ (reference sequence). The V segment lost 7 bases and the J segment 6 bases; nucleotides outside the gene matches: 5. The length of the CDR3 is 12 residues. CDR3 coding DNA: TGTGCCAGCACTGAGGGGGCGAATGGCTACACCTTC. This codes for CASTEGANGYTF.

The chain recombines TRBV9 with TRBJ1-6, with 7 bases fitting TRBD1. Germline V gene lookup returns CDR1 SGDLS and CDR2 YYNGEE. This CDR3 has 15 residues. J lost 7 bases, V lost 4 bases, and 8 bases had no gene match. CDR3 nucleotide sequence: TGTGCCAGCAGCCCCGGGACAGTGGTGAATTCACCCCTCCACTTT. Translating gives CASSPGTVVNSPLHF.

This clonotype has a count of ten or more. The gene calls are TRBV7-8 and TRBJ2-3; D is perhaps TRBD1 or TRBD2 (5 bases each). The CDR3 has 16 residues. With 1 base removed from V and 9 bases from J, the gap between germline ends came to 20 bases. CDR1 is SGHVS, CDR2 FQNEAQ, per germline. The CDR3 DNA sequence: TGTGCCAGCAGCTTAGGCACGCCCAGGAGAGGGGAGACGCAGTATTTT. It codes for CASSLGTPRRGETQYF.

The chain recombines TRBV24-1 with TRBJ1-2, with D uncertain. V was shortened by 5 bases and J by 8 bases, with 14 bases between the two germline ends. Germline CDR1 reads KGHDR; CDR2 reads SFDVKD. The CDR3 spans 13 residues. The CDR3: CATSALLGSGYTF. The CDR3 coding sequence is TGTGCCACCAGTGCCCTTTTGGGCAGCGGCTACACCTTC.

The V gene is TRBV7-9, the J gene TRBJ2-5; the match to TRBD1 covers 9 bases. The CDR3 spans 18 residues. Losses at the gene ends were 4 bases for V and 0 bases for J; bases not matched to a gene: 12. Germline V gene sequence: CDR1 SEHNR, CDR2 FQNEAQ (reference sequence). The chain's CDR3 is CASSSLGQGKSNQETQYF. Here the CDR3 DNA reads TGTGCCAGCAGCTCTCTTGGACAGGGGAAGTCGAACCAAGAGACCCAGTACTTC.

The chain carries TRBV29-1 and TRBJ2-2; 16 bases map to TRBD2. The V segment lost 6 bases and the J segment 1 base; nucleotides outside the gene matches: 5. There are 17 residues in the CDR3. Per germline, CDR1 SQVTM and CDR2 ANQGSEA. The CDR3 here is CSVGGLAGGMNTGELFF. The CDR3 nucleotides read TGCAGCGTCGGGGGACTAGCGGGGGGGATGAACACCGGGGAGCTGTTTTTT.

This clonotype showed up just once. At one boundary the junction diverges from the germline segment, which might be a read error. The chain recombines TRBV6-6 with TRBJ2-3, with unresolved D. The CDR3 extends over 14 amino acids. Germline V gives CDR1 MNHNY, CDR2 SVGAGI (reference sequence). Here the CDR3 DNA reads TGTGCCAACAGTGATCTGGGTTCCACAGATACGCAGTATTTT. Translated, it gives CANSDLGSTDTQYF.

Remarks on this clonotype: Since the CDR3 does not end with the conserved phenylalanine or tryptophan, this likely comes from a read error. The J gene is TRBJ1-5, the V gene TRBV2, with 9 bases matching TRBD1. CDR1 SNHLY and CDR2 FYNNEI come from the germline V gene. After removal of 6 bases from V and 7 bases from J, the junction contained 4 bases not matched to a gene. The CDR3 totals 13 residues. Written as DNA, the CDR3 is TGTGCCAGCAGGGGGACAGGGTTGCAGCCCCAGCATTAT. It yields the protein CASRGTGLQPQHY.

The rearrangement uses TRBV12-3 or TRBV12-4 and TRBJ2-7, with 8 nucleotides matching TRBD2. This CDR3 has 16 amino acids. V was pared by 6 bases and J by 2 bases, with 12 bases of the junction left unmatched. The CDR3 nucleotides are TGTGCCAGCAGCCGGGGACTAGAGCTATCAGCCTACGAGCAGTACTTC. Amino acid sequence: CASSRGLELSAYEQYF.

This clonotype came up a few times. V is TRBV28 and J is TRBJ2-2; D is possibly TRBD1 (6 bases). The V gene's germline CDR1 is MDHEN and CDR2 SYDVKM. The CDR3 runs 16 residues. V lost 4 bases and J lost 6, with 18 bases in between. The CDR3 loop is CASSSSGEVAAGELFF. Written as DNA, the CDR3 is TGTGCCAGCAGTTCTTCAGGGGAAGTTGCGGCCGGGGAGCTGTTTTTT.